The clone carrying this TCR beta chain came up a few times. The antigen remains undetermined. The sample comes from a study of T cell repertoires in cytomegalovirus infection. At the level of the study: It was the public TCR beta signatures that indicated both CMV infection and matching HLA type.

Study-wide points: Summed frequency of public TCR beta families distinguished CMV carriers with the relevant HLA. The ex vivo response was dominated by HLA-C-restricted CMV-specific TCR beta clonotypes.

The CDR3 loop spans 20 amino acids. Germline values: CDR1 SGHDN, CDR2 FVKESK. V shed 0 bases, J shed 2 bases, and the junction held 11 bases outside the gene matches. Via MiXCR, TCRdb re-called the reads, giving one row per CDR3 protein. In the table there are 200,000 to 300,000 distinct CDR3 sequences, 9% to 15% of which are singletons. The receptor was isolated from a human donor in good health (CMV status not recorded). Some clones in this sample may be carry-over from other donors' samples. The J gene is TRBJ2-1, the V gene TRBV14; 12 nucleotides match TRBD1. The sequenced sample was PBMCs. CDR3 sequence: CASSQDRDRGPPRPYNEQFF. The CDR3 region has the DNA TGTGCCAGCAGCCAAGATCGGGACAGGGGGCCCCCTCGCCCCTACAATGAGCAGTTCTTC.